The 28 T cell receptor beta chains reported below all come from one sample, sequenced in a study of blood T cell repertoires in COVID-19. Produced via immunoSEQ multiplex PCR; TCRdb's table is partial and in-frame only. The repertoire holds around 55,000 clones, with 75% to 90% as singletons. Input material: peripheral blood. Every receptor here comes from a man in his sixties with acute or convalescent COVID-19.

The rearrangement uses TRBV3-1 (or the pseudogene TRBV3-2) and TRBJ2-7, with 7 bases fitting TRBD1. J gave up 6 bases and V 4 bases, and 6 bases lay outside the gene matches. Germline CDR1 and CDR2: LGHDT and YNNKEL (reference sequence). This CDR3 spans 13 amino acids. The CDR3, as DNA: TGTGCCAGCAGCCGTTTACAGGGGTCCGAGCAGTACTTC. Translated, it gives CASSRLQGSEQYF.

This chain joins TRBV10-3 and TRBJ1-3; D unclear. V lost 6 bases, J lost 0 bases, and 12 bases lay in between. This CDR3 has 15 amino acids. CDR1 ENHRY and CDR2 SYGVKD come from the germline V gene. Here the CDR3 reads CAIRGWRPSGNTIYF. The CDR3 coding sequence is TGTGCCATCAGAGGCTGGCGGCCCTCTGGAAACACCATATATTTT.

J is TRBJ1-4 and V is TRBV19; 8 nucleotides line up with TRBD1. V shed 4 bases, J shed 5 bases, and the junction held 6 bases outside the gene matches. Per the germline V gene, CDR1 is LNHDA and CDR2 is SQIVND (reference sequence). This CDR3 region has 15 residues. The CDR3 DNA reads TGTGCCAGTAGTACCGGCCGGGACAGGAATGAAAAACTGTTTTTT. Translated, it gives CASSTGRDRNEKLFF.

The chain recombines TRBV3-1 (or the pseudogene TRBV3-2) with TRBJ1-5; no definite D call. The V gene lost 0 bases and the J gene lost 1 base, with 4 bases spanning the gap. The CDR3 has 14 amino acids. Germline V lookup: CDR1 LGHDT, CDR2 YNNKEL (reference sequence). The CDR3 loop is CASSQDPSNQPQHF. The CDR3 nucleotides are TGTGCCAGCAGCCAAGACCCGAGCAATCAGCCCCAGCATTTT.

Here the CDR3 reads CAISETQGNGYTF. The CDR3 region has the DNA TGTGCCATCAGTGAGACTCAGGGGAACGGCTACACCTTC. The chain carries TRBV10-3 and TRBJ1-2; TRBD1 is a possible D gene (6 bases). This CDR3 is 13 amino acids long. Per germline, CDR1 ENHRY and CDR2 SYGVKD. V dropped 2 bases and J dropped 8 bases, with 12 bases sitting between them.

The rearrangement links TRBV5-1 to TRBJ2-3; 7 nucleotides align to TRBD2. CDR1 and CDR2 (germline): SGHRS, YFSETQ. The junction had 10 bases not matched to a gene; V was cut back by 4 bases and J by 2 bases. This CDR3 is 16 amino acids long. CDR3 in DNA: TGCGCCAGCAGCACAGCACTCAGGGACTACACAGATACGCAGTATTTT. Protein: CASSTALRDYTDTQYF.

This chain uses TRBV5-6 with TRBJ1-4, with D maybe TRBD1 (6 bases). The CDR3 sequence is 14 residues long. V was clipped by 5 bases and J by 5 bases, with 13 bases between them. Germline-derived CDR1 and CDR2 are SGHDT and YYEEEE. As DNA, the CDR3 is TGTGCCAGCAGACGGACAGCGCGAAATGAAAAACTGTTTTTT. Protein sequence: CASRRTARNEKLFF.

The chain is built from TRBV5-1 and TRBJ2-5; TRBD2 matches at 7 bases. This CDR3 is built from 12 residues. J gave up 5 bases and V 4 bases, and 2 bases lay outside the gene matches. Per the germline V gene, CDR1 is SGHRS and CDR2 is YFSETQ. CDR3 sequence: CASSGTIETQYF. The CDR3 nucleotides read TGCGCCAGCAGCGGGACTATTGAGACCCAGTACTTC.

The rearrangement uses TRBV5-1 and TRBJ2-3, with D possibly matching TRBD1 (6 bases). CDR1 SGHRS and CDR2 YFSETQ come from the germline V gene. V was shortened by 4 bases and J by 1 base, with 13 bases between the two germline ends. The CDR3 consists of 15 residues. The CDR3 spells CASSPNRDRTDTQYF. CDR3 DNA sequence: TGCGCCAGCAGCCCAAACAGGGACCGCACAGATACGCAGTATTTT. Full variable domain (missing parts from reference TRBV5-1 and TRBJ2-3): KAGVTQTPRYLIKTRGQQVTLSCSPISGHRSVSWYQQTPGQGLQFLFEYFSETQRNKGNFPGRFSGRQFSNSRSEMNVSTLELGDSALYLCASSPNRDRTDTQYFGPGTRLTVL.

J is TRBJ2-2 and V is TRBV18; 7 bases are a match to TRBD1. The CDR3 covers 16 residues. The V segment lost 3 bases and the J segment 1 base; nucleotides outside the gene matches: 5. Germline-derived CDR1 and CDR2 are KGHSH and LQKENI. Written as DNA, the CDR3 is TGTGCCAGCTCACCCAGGGGACAGATGAACACCGGGGAGCTGTTTTTT. It specifies CASSPRGQMNTGELFF.

The rearrangement uses TRBV11-3 and TRBJ2-7, with 8 bases aligning to TRBD2. The CDR3 has 13 residues. Looked up from germline, CDR1 is SGHNT and CDR2 is YENEEA. V dropped 1 base and J dropped 6; count of bases not matched to a gene: 2. The CDR3 coding sequence is TGTGCCAGCAGCTTAGCTAGCGGGCGCGAGCAGTACTTC. Translation: CASSLASGREQYF.

The CDR3 DNA follows: TGTGCCAGCAGCCCAGGACCGAGGGGGCCAGGAGGGGAGACCCAGTACTTC. It specifies CASSPGPRGPGGETQYF. The J gene is TRBJ2-5, the V gene TRBV7-3, with TRBD1 as a possible D gene (7 bases). Deletions cut 5 bases from V and 5 bases from J, with 24 bases between. Germline CDR1 SGHTA, CDR2 FQGTGA. The CDR3 has 17 residues.

The V call is TRBV7-6, the J call TRBJ2-7; 7 bases are a match to TRBD1. J was trimmed by 1 base and V by 3 bases; bases with no gene match: 3. The germline CDR1 and CDR2 sequences are SGHVS and FNYEAQ. This CDR3 region has 14 residues. CDR3 nucleotides: TGTGCCAGCAGCTTCGAGGGGGCTTCCTACGAGCAGTACTTC. Protein product: CASSFEGASYEQYF.

J is TRBJ2-5 and V is TRBV3-1 (or the pseudogene TRBV3-2), with TRBD2 identical over 8 bases. The length of the CDR3 is 16 residues. CDR1 and CDR2 from the germline V gene are LGHDT and YNNKEL (reference sequence). V lost 1 base, J lost 4 bases, and 8 bases stayed unmatched. The CDR3 here is CASSQVYGRAAETQYF. Written as DNA, the CDR3 is TGTGCCAGCAGCCAAGTGTACGGGAGGGCCGCAGAGACCCAGTACTTC.

In regard to this clone: Compared with germline, one end of the junction differs, possibly owing to a read error. This CDR3 is also generated by other DNA sequences in the sample. This rearrangement joins TRBV7-8 to TRBJ2-5; tentatively, D is TRBD2 (6 bases). CDR3 length: 16 residues. CDR1 and CDR2 from the germline V gene are SGHVS and FQNEAQ. Here the CDR3 DNA reads TGTGCCAGTAGCTTCAGTCTTGGCGGAGGGTGGGAGACCCAGTACTTC. As protein: CASSFSLGGGWETQYF.

The gene calls are TRBV5-4 and TRBJ2-3, with D possibly matching TRBD1 (7 bases). CDR1 and CDR2 (germline): SGHNT, YYREEE (reference sequence). V was trimmed by 0 bases and J by 2 bases, leaving 16 bases between them. This CDR3 spans 17 amino acids. The CDR3 spells CASSLGGEGGLTDTQYF. The CDR3 coding sequence is TGTGCCAGCAGCTTGGGGGGGGAAGGGGGCCTCACAGATACGCAGTATTTT. The entire variable domain, with the rest obtained from reference TRBV5-4 and TRBJ2-3, is as follows: ETGVTQSPTHLIKTRGQQVTLRCSSQSGHNTVSWYQQALGQGPQFIFQYYREEENGRGNFPPRFSGLQFPNYSSELNVNALELDDSALYLCASSLGGEGGLTDTQYFGPGTRLTVL.

This sequence joins TRBV19 and TRBJ1-1, with 7 nucleotides matching TRBD1. CDR3 length: 15 residues. The germline gives CDR1 LNHDA, CDR2 SQIVND (reference sequence). V dropped 7 bases and J dropped 1; count of bases not matched to a gene: 9. As DNA, the CDR3 is TGTGCCAGTACCCCCGGGACAGCAAAGAACACTGAAGCTTTCTTT. It yields the protein CASTPGTAKNTEAFF.

The count of this clone is one. The CDR3 DNA reads TGTGCCAGCAGCTTAGAGCGTCTAGCGAACACCGGGGAGCTGTTTTTT. Translating it yields CASSLERLANTGELFF. The J gene is TRBJ2-2, the V gene TRBV7-3; D unclear. The CDR3 has 16 amino acids. The V end was cut by 2 bases, the J end by 0 bases, with 10 bases between. Looked up from germline, CDR1 is SGHTA and CDR2 is FQGTGA.

On this clone: Other DNA sequences of this sample code for an identical CDR3. The V gene is TRBV28, the J gene TRBJ2-2; 7 nucleotides align to TRBD1. There are 15 residues in the CDR3. The V gene end was trimmed by 3 bases and the J gene end by 6 bases; junction bases not matched to a gene: 7. CDR1 is MDHEN and CDR2 is SYDVKM in the germline V gene. CDR3 sequence: CASSLNRGRSGELFF. The CDR3 region has the DNA TGTGCCAGCAGTTTGAATAGGGGGCGGTCCGGGGAGCTGTTTTTT.

This clone was detected once. The chain joins TRBV24-1 to TRBJ1-1; unclear D gene. CDR3 length: 12 amino acids. Germline V gene data show CDR1 as KGHDR and CDR2 as SFDVKD. With 3 bases removed from V and 5 bases from J, the gap between germline ends came to 6 bases. CDR3: CATSDPGTEAFF. For the CDR3, the DNA is TGTGCCACCAGTGATCCGGGGACTGAAGCTTTCTTT.

This rearrangement joins TRBV6-2 or TRBV6-3 to TRBJ1-6; 8 bases are a match to TRBD1. V gave up 2 bases and J gave up 3 bases; unmatched junction bases: 0. CDR1 is MNHEY, CDR2 SVGEGT, per germline. This CDR3 is 15 amino acids long. CDR3 region: CASSYTGGYNSPLHF. For the CDR3, the DNA is TGTGCCAGCAGTTACACAGGGGGCTATAATTCACCCCTCCACTTT.

This chain connects TRBV24-1 to TRBJ2-1; perhaps TRBD1 as D (5 bases). The germline V gene has CDR1 KGHDR and CDR2 SFDVKD. CDR3 length: 15 residues. V was shortened by 0 bases and J by 8 bases, with 13 bases between the two germline ends. DNA of the CDR3: TGTGCCACCAGTGATTTGAGTCAGGGATGGGATGAGCAGTTCTTC. This translates into CATSDLSQGWDEQFF.

The chain is built from TRBV14 and TRBJ2-1; D is unresolved. CDR1 is SGHDN and CDR2 is FVKESK in the germline V gene. This CDR3 is built from 12 residues. Trimming shortened V by 1 base and J by 6 bases, and 4 bases separated the two germline ends. CDR3 coding DNA: TGTGCCAGCAGCCAAGTTAGCAATGAGCAGTTCTTC. Its protein product is CASSQVSNEQFF. The complete variable domain, with remaining parts taken from reference TRBV14 and TRBJ2-1, reads EAGVTQFPSHSVIEKGQTVTLRCDPISGHDNLYWYRRVMGKEIKFLLHFVKESKQDESGMPNNRFLAERTGGTYSTLKVQPAELEDSGVYFCASSQVSNEQFFGPGTRLTVL.

The chain has TRBV5-6 and TRBJ2-5, with D possibly being TRBD2 (7 bases). Germline V lookup: CDR1 SGHDT, CDR2 YYEEEE. The CDR3 has 12 residues. V was pared by 5 bases and J by 4 bases, with 9 bases between. CDR3: CASSRGGETQYF. As DNA, the CDR3 is TGTGCCAGCAGTAGGGGGGGAGAGACCCAGTACTTC.

The V call is TRBV24-1, the J call TRBJ2-5; 7 bases align to TRBD1. This CDR3 has 14 amino acids. The trim removed 4 bases at V and 5 bases at J, leaving 6 bases unmatched. The germline CDR1 and CDR2 sequences are KGHDR and SFDVKD. CDR3 in amino acids: CATSEFRGPETQYF. The CDR3 nucleotides read TGTGCCACCAGTGAATTTAGGGGGCCCGAGACCCAGTACTTC.

This clone appeared once. The V gene is TRBV20-1, the J gene TRBJ2-7; 7 bases are shared with TRBD1. The CDR3 consists of 14 residues. V lost 3 bases, J lost 2 bases, and 7 bases stayed unmatched. Germline V CDR1 and CDR2: DFQATT, SNEGSKA (reference sequence). The CDR3 sequence is CSASLGGPTYEQYF. DNA of the CDR3: TGCAGTGCTAGTTTAGGGGGCCCAACCTACGAGCAGTACTTC.

The chain's CDR3 is CASSFQGTNTEAFF. The CDR3, as DNA: TGTGCCAGCAGCTTCCAGGGTACGAACACTGAAGCTTTCTTT. This sequence joins TRBV7-2 and TRBJ1-1; a possible D gene is TRBD1 (5 bases). CDR1 SGHTA and CDR2 FQGNSA come from the germline V gene. The CDR3 contains 14 residues. The ends were cut back, 3 bases at V and 1 base at J, with 9 bases in the middle.

This chain connects TRBV6-5 to TRBJ1-5, with D tentatively TRBD1 (6 bases). Germline lookup yields CDR1 MNHEY and CDR2 SVGAGI. V was cut by 9 bases and J by 0 bases, with 15 bases left in between. CDR3 length equals 15 residues. Written as DNA, the CDR3 is TGTGCCAGTGACCGGACAGTTCGTAGCAATCAGCCCCAGCATTTT. This codes for CASDRTVRSNQPQHF.